The 18 T cell receptor beta chains listed next were all sequenced from one sample in a study of blood T cell repertoires in COVID-19. Produced via immunoSEQ multiplex PCR; TCRdb's table is partial and in-frame only. Among over 150,000 clones listed, around 87% were seen once. The sample consisted of peripheral blood. The receptors shown here come from a woman in her 70s with COVID-19, enrolled during active disease.

The chain couples TRBV28 to TRBJ2-2; 9 nucleotides agree with TRBD1. The CDR3 totals 15 residues. Germline-derived CDR1 and CDR2 are MDHEN and SYDVKM. With V trimmed by 5 bases and J by 7 bases, 8 bases remained unmatched. CDR3 sequence reads: CASSTGGYWVGELFF. CDR3 coding DNA: TGTGCCAGCAGTACAGGGGGCTATTGGGTCGGGGAGCTGTTTTTT.

The CDR3 here is CASSQGFREQYF. CDR3 DNA: TGTGCCAGCAGCCAAGGATTTCGGGAGCAGTACTTC. The chain employs TRBV3-1 (or the pseudogene TRBV3-2) and TRBJ2-7, with no clear D. This CDR3 comprises 12 residues. V dropped 1 base and J dropped 7 bases, with 8 bases sitting between them. Germline V gene data show CDR1 as LGHDT and CDR2 as YNNKEL (reference sequence).

The chain carries TRBV7-2 and TRBJ2-1; D gene unclear. V shed 3 bases and J shed 6 bases, with 12 bases lying between them. This CDR3 has 14 amino acids. Germline CDR1 reads SGHTA; CDR2 reads FQGNSA. The CDR3 DNA sequence: TGTGCCAGCAGCTTTTACTCCCGAGGCAATGAGCAGTTCTTC. It specifies CASSFYSRGNEQFF. The full variable domain, rest sourced from reference TRBV7-2 and TRBJ2-1, is GAGVSQSPSNKVTEKGKDVELRCDPISGHTALYWYRQSLGQGLEFLIYFQGNSAPDKSGLPSDRFSAERTGGSVSTLTIQRTQQEDSAVYLCASSFYSRGNEQFFGPGTRLTVL.

The chain has TRBV9 and TRBJ2-3; 13 positions match TRBD2. CDR1 is SGDLS and CDR2 is YYNGEE in the germline V gene. This CDR3 is 18 amino acids long. Losses at the gene ends were 7 bases for V and 3 bases for J; bases not matched to a gene: 14. The CDR3 sequence is CASSKEGTSGIVTDTQYF. CDR3 bases: TGTGCCAGCTCAAAGGAGGGGACTAGCGGGATTGTGACAGATACGCAGTATTTT.

The chain has TRBV10-3 and TRBJ2-3; weak D call: TRBD2 (7 bases). V gave up 8 bases and J gave up 2 bases, with 14 bases separating them. Germline CDR1 and CDR2: ENHRY and SYGVKD. The CDR3 is made up of 14 amino acids. CDR3 DNA sequence: TGTGCCATCGCTGGGGGGGCCATCACAGATACGCAGTATTTT. Translated: CAIAGGAITDTQYF.

The J gene is TRBJ1-3, the V gene TRBV19; 7 bases are shared with TRBD1. The length of the CDR3 is 14 residues. Germline CDR1 LNHDA, CDR2 SQIVND (reference sequence). Germline trimming cut 10 bases from V and 3 bases from J; bases unmatched to any gene: 9. The DNA of the CDR3 is TGTGCCACCAGGGGGGAGTTCGATGGAAACACCATATATTTT. Amino acids: CATRGEFDGNTIYF.

The J gene is TRBJ1-6, the V gene TRBV6-5, with 7 bases identical to TRBD1. CDR1 is MNHEY, CDR2 SVGAGI, per germline. The CDR3 contains 14 residues. The junction had 8 bases not matched to a gene; V was cut back by 6 bases and J by 9 bases. The CDR3 protein is CASRPGQRASPLHF. Here the CDR3 DNA reads TGTGCCAGCAGGCCGGGACAGCGAGCTTCACCCCTCCACTTT.

This rearrangement joins TRBV6-5 to TRBJ2-7, with a tentative D call TRBD2 (5 bases). V lost 0 bases and J lost 4, with 13 bases in between. The CDR3 is made up of 15 amino acids. Germline V gives CDR1 MNHEY, CDR2 SVGAGI. DNA for the CDR3: TGTGCCAGCAGTTACTCGATGGACTCCTTTTACGAGCAGTACTTC. Its protein product is CASSYSMDSFYEQYF.

CDR3 nucleotide sequence: TGCGCCAGCAGCTTGGGCCAGGGGGAGGATTCACCCCTCCACTTT. Protein: CASSLGQGEDSPLHF. This sequence joins TRBV5-1 and TRBJ1-6; 7 bases map to TRBD1. V lost 0 bases, J lost 8 bases, and 5 bases stayed unmatched. The CDR3 runs to 15 residues. Germline assignment: CDR1 SGHRS and CDR2 YFSETQ.

V and J are TRBV5-1 and TRBJ2-7; maybe TRBD1 (6 bases). The V gene lost 0 bases and the J gene lost 3 bases, with 10 bases spanning the gap. CDR3 length: 14 residues. Germline V gene sequence: CDR1 SGHRS, CDR2 YFSETQ. The CDR3 DNA is TGCGCCAGCAGCTTGGACACAGGGTACTACGAGCAGTACTTC. This codes for CASSLDTGYYEQYF.

This chain uses TRBV3-1 (or the pseudogene TRBV3-2) with TRBJ2-1; 12 positions match TRBD2. CDR1 and CDR2 from the germline V gene are LGHDT and YNNKEL (reference sequence). J was trimmed by 8 bases and V by 5 bases; bases with no gene match: 4. The CDR3 loop spans 14 amino acids. The CDR3 sequence is CASSWTSGTDEQFF. CDR3 nucleotide sequence: TGTGCCAGCAGCTGGACTAGCGGGACAGATGAGCAGTTCTTC.

CDR3 in DNA: TGTGCCAGCAGCCAGAGGACTAGCGCAGGTTGGGAGACCCAGTACTTC. Its protein product is CASSQRTSAGWETQYF. The chain carries TRBV3-1 (or the pseudogene TRBV3-2) and TRBJ2-5; 9 nucleotides align to TRBD2. Germline V CDR1 and CDR2: LGHDT, YNNKEL (reference sequence). V lost 3 bases to trimming and J lost 5 bases; unmatched junction nucleotides: 10. The CDR3 sequence is 16 residues long.

This chain links TRBV28 with TRBJ1-1; D not resolved. CDR1 is MDHEN, CDR2 SYDVKM, per germline. The CDR3 has 14 amino acids. Trimming took off 6 bases at V and 4 bases at J, with 15 bases between the two ends. This chain's CDR3 is CASRPGSVRTEAFF. The CDR3 DNA reads TGTGCCAGCAGGCCGGGGTCCGTCCGCACTGAAGCTTTCTTT.

The chain links TRBV10-3 to TRBJ2-5; D might be TRBD1 (6 bases). V was shortened by 1 base and J by 5 bases, with 11 bases between the two germline ends. This CDR3 has 14 amino acids. Per the germline V gene, CDR1 is ENHRY and CDR2 is SYGVKD. The CDR3 is CAISEYRDRETQYF. The CDR3 DNA reads TGTGCCATCAGTGAGTACAGGGACCGGGAGACCCAGTACTTC.

The CDR3 reads CASSKDYYSYEQYF. The CDR3 DNA sequence: TGTGCCAGCAGTAAGGACTATTACTCCTACGAGCAGTACTTC. The V and J genes are TRBV5-4 and TRBJ2-7; tentatively, D is TRBD2 (6 bases). The germline CDR1 and CDR2 sequences are SGHNT and YYREEE (reference sequence). V gave up 5 bases and J gave up 0 bases, with 12 bases separating them. The length of the CDR3 is 14 residues.

The chain links TRBV19 to TRBJ1-1; D possibly corresponds to TRBD1 (6 bases). CDR3 length equals 14 residues. Germline-derived CDR1 and CDR2 are LNHDA and SQIVND (reference sequence). Deletions cut 6 bases from V and 2 bases from J, with 13 bases between. The CDR3 loop reads CASSKQGFNTEAFF. In DNA, the CDR3 is TGTGCCAGTAGCAAACAGGGATTCAACACTGAAGCTTTCTTT.

V usage is TRBV9 and J usage is TRBJ2-1; no firm D call. In germline, CDR1 is SGDLS, CDR2 YYNGEE. Trimming took off 4 bases at V and 6 bases at J, with 8 bases between the two ends. The CDR3 totals 12 residues. The CDR3 coding sequence is TGTGCCAGCAGCTCCGTTCCCAATGAGCAGTTCTTC. Its translation is CASSSVPNEQFF.

The chain carries TRBV7-3 and TRBJ2-2, with a tentative D call TRBD2 (5 bases). With 5 bases removed from V and 7 bases from J, the gap between germline ends came to 11 bases. Germline CDR1 is SGHTA and CDR2 is FQGTGA. The CDR3 is 13 amino acids. This CDR3 reads CASSPGRVGELFF. In nucleotides, the CDR3 is TGTGCCAGCAGCCCCGGGCGGGTCGGGGAGCTGTTTTTT.